These 5 T cell receptor beta chains were all obtained from the same sample, sequenced in a study of low-dose radiotherapy and immunotherapy resistance in tumors. Both TCRalpha and TCRbeta chains were reverse transcribed with V-gene-specific primers. The TCRs were subjected to amplification over 20 PCR cycles employing a constant-region primer in conjunction with a V-primer adapter. One entry per CDR3 protein results from TCRdb running MiXCR on the reads. The repertoire consists of tens of thousands of distinct CDR3 sequences, with less than 25% occurring once and the leading ten covering 9.5% to 15%. Specified time point: after trial treatment. The treatment denotes: LDRT plus nivolumab, ipilimumab, low-dose cyclophosphamide and aspirin (RACIN trial). The material was PBMCs, obtained after low-dose radiotherapy plus immunotherapy. These receptors all come from a female donor with ovarian cancer.

Worth noting for this clonotype: The final CDR3 position lacks the conserved phenylalanine or tryptophan, pointing to a likely read error. The limits of the CDR3 on the DNA are not certain, so only TCRdb's listed CDR3 is given. V is TRBV6-6 and J is TRBJ2-1; the D call of TRBD2 is as the table states it, not checked on the DNA. The CDR3 spans 12 residues, counting both ends. The germline gives CDR1 MNHNY, CDR2 SVGAGI (reference sequence). CDR3 residues: CASSDPLAGVIL.

About this clonotype itself: This likely stems from a read error, as it lies one base from a far larger clone. The chain couples TRBV12-3 or TRBV12-4 to TRBJ2-7; 9 bases line up with TRBD1. V lost 3 bases and J lost 0; bases outside the gene matches: 3. This CDR3 has 15 residues. Here the CDR3 reads CASSFGQGTSYEQYF. The CDR3 bases are TGTGCCAGCAGTTTCGGACAGGGGACCTCCTACGAGCAGTACTTC.

This clonotype was recorded at least ten times. The rearrangement links TRBV3-1 to TRBJ2-7; D perhaps matches TRBD2 (6 bases). The V and J ends lost 0 bases and 2 bases respectively, with 14 bases between them. The CDR3 sequence is 16 residues long. Germline V gives CDR1 LGHDT, CDR2 YNNKEL (reference sequence). Here the CDR3 DNA reads TGTGCCAGCAGCCAAGATTGGGCAGGGAGGCCCTACGAGCAGTACTTC. Protein product: CASSQDWAGRPYEQYF.

This clonotype came up many times. The chain links TRBV20-1 to TRBJ2-1; D is perhaps TRBD2 (5 bases). Germline CDR1 reads DFQATT; CDR2 reads SNEGSKA (reference sequence). The CDR3 consists of 11 residues. The V end was cut by 3 bases, the J end by 5 bases, with 5 bases between. The chain's CDR3 is CSAREDNEQFF. The CDR3 bases are TGCAGTGCTAGGGAGGACAATGAGCAGTTCTTC.

About this clonotype itself: A much bigger clone sits one base away, suggesting this may be a read error. The chain links TRBV7-8 to TRBJ2-1; TRBD2 is a possible D gene (6 bases). Looked up from germline, CDR1 is SGHVS and CDR2 is FQNEAQ. Trimming took 4 bases from V and 5 from J, leaving 18 bases between them. The CDR3 sequence is 16 residues long. The CDR3, as DNA: TGTGCCAGCAGCTCCACGGGGGTTAGCCGCCACAATGAGCAGTTCTTC. Protein product: CASSSTGVSRHNEQFF.